This is a list of T cell receptor beta chains from one sample in a study of T cell responses to AZD1222 COVID-19 vaccine. Produced via immunoSEQ multiplex PCR; TCRdb's table is partial and in-frame only. The data hold some 110,000 clones, with approximately 85% observed a single time. The sample was peripheral blood, taken on day 0 of MenACWY control vaccination. All receptors come from an adult in good health. CDR3s include the opening cysteine and the closing phenylalanine or tryptophan. A D gene is named only where the DNA matches it firmly. The listing skips clone size in some rows; elsewhere it reads once, few, many or a size class.

>-|TRBV29-1|TRBJ2-1|-
TGCAGCGTTGATCCTCCAACCAGCAATGAGCAGTTCTTC
CSVDPPTSNEQFF
>-|TRBV9|TRBJ2-2|TRBD1
TGTGCCAGCAGCGTATCGGGGACAGGGTTCACCGGGGAGCTGTTTTTT
CASSVSGTGFTGELFF
>-|TRBV29-1|TRBJ1-4|-
TGCAGCATATCCGGAGGGGCAGGGACTAATGAAAAACTGTTTTTT
CSISGGAGTNEKLFF
>-|TRBV9|TRBJ1-1|-
TGTGCCAGCAGCTCCAGTGGACAGAGGAACACTGAAGCTTTCTTT
CASSSSGQRNTEAFF
>-|TRBV6-2/TRBV6-3|TRBJ1-1|TRBD1
TGTGCCAGCAGTTACCGGATCGGACAGGGGGGGTCGAACACTGAAGCTTTCTTT
CASSYRIGQGGSNTEAFF
>few|TRBV7-2|TRBJ1-6|-
TGTGCCAGCAGCCTGACAGCTAACAATTCACCCCTCCACTTT
CASSLTANNSPLHF
>-|TRBV5-1|TRBJ1-2|-
TGCGCCAGCAGCCCCTCTACCCCTATTACAGGACAATCTAACTATGGCTACACCTTC
CASSPSTPITGQSNYGYTF
>-|TRBV19|TRBJ2-5|TRBD1
TGTGCCAGTCGGGACAGGGGGCCCCAAGAGACCCAGTACTTC
CASRDRGPQETQYF
>-|TRBV3-1/TRBV3-2|TRBJ2-7|TRBD1
TGTGCCAGCACCCCGACAGGGATTACCTACGAGCAGTACTTC
CASTPTGITYEQYF
>-|TRBV19|TRBJ2-1|TRBD2
TGTGCCAGTGGCACCGGGACTAGCCCATGGTCCCACAATGAGCAGTTCTTC
CASGTGTSPWSHNEQFF